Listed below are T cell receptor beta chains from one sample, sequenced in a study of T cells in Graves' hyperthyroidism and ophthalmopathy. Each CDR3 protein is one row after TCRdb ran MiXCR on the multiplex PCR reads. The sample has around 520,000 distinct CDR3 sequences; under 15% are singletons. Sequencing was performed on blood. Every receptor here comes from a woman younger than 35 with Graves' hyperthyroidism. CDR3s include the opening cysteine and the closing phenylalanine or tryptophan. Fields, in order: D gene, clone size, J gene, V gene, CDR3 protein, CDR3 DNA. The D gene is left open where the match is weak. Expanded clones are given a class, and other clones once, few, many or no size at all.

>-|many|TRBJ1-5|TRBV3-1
CASSQVRGSQPQHF
TGTGCCAGCAGCCAAGTACGGGGGAGTCAGCCCCAGCATTTT
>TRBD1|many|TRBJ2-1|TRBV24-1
CATSDRDRGQDEQFF
TGTGCCACCAGTGACCGGGACAGGGGGCAGGATGAGCAGTTCTTC
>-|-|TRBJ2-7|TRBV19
CASSIAGGLQGGEQYF
TGTGCCAGTAGTATAGCGGGAGGCTTACAGGGGGGCGAGCAGTACTTC
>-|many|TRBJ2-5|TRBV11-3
CASVGGKETQYF
TGTGCCAGCGTTGGGGGGAAAGAGACCCAGTACTTC
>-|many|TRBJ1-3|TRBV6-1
CASSEGQSSSGNTIYF
TGTGCCAGCAGTGAAGGGCAGTCCAGCTCTGGAAACACCATATATTTT
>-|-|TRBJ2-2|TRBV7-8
CASSLTVPGELFF
TGTGCCAGCAGCCTGACGGTGCCCGGGGAGCTGTTTTTT
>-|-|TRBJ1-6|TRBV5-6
CASRGTTYNSPLHF
TGTGCCAGCAGGGGGACGACGTATAATTCACCCCTCCACTTT
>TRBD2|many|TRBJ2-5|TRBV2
CASNIAGAWGYQETQYF
TGTGCCAGCAATATAGCGGGGGCCTGGGGGTACCAAGAGACCCAGTACTTC
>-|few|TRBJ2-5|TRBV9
CASSLAPTPLGETQYF
TGTGCCAGCAGCTTAGCCCCGACTCCCCTTGGAGAGACCCAGTACTTC
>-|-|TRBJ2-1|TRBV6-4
CASSEGFAGEQFF
TGTGCCAGCAGTGAAGGGTTCGCGGGTGAGCAGTTCTTC
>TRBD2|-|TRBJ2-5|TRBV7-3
CASSARGRGRETQYF
TGTGCCAGCAGCGCTCGCGGGAGGGGGAGGGAGACCCAGTACTTC
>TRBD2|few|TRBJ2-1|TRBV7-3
CASSLRDGLAGAYNEQFF
TGTGCCAGCAGCTTAAGGGATGGACTAGCGGGAGCCTACAATGAGCAGTTCTTC
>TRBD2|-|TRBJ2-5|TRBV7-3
CATSTVRGETQYF
TGTGCCACCTCGACTGTGCGGGGGGAGACCCAGTACTTC
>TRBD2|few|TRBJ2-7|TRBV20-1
CSARTGLAGVGSYEQYF
TGCAGTGCCCGCACTGGACTAGCGGGAGTGGGCTCCTACGAGCAGTACTTC
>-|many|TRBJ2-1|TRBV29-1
CSVAGFSSYNEQFF
TGCAGCGTTGCAGGGTTCTCCTCCTACAATGAGCAGTTCTTC
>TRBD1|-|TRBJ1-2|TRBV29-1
CSVEEGQGSYGYTF
TGCAGCGTTGAAGAGGGACAGGGGAGTTATGGCTACACCTTC
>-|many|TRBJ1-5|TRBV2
CASSLRDLNQPQHF
TGTGCCAGCAGTCTCAGGGATTTGAATCAGCCCCAGCATTTT
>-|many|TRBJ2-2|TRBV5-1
CASSLGGRSNTGELFF
TGCGCCAGCAGCTTAGGAGGGAGATCGAACACCGGGGAGCTGTTTTTT
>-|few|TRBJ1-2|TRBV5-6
CASSPEGGLPNYGYTF
TGTGCCAGCAGCCCCGAGGGGGGACTTCCTAACTATGGCTACACCTTC
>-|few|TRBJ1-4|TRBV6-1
CASSVNRLLSEKLFF
TGTGCCAGCAGTGTTAACAGGCTATTAAGCGAAAAACTGTTTTTT
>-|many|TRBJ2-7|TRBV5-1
CASSSWRQGLYEQYF
TGCGCCAGCAGCTCCTGGCGGCAAGGACTTTACGAGCAGTACTTC
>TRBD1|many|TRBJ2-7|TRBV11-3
CASSTRQGSYEQYF
TGTGCCAGCAGCACCCGACAGGGATCCTACGAGCAGTACTTC
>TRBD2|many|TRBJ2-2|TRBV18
CASSPRLAGYTGELFF
TGTGCCAGCTCACCGCGACTAGCGGGATACACCGGGGAGCTGTTTTTT
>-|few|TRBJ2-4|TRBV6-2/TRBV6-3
CASSRTEAKNIQYF
TGTGCCAGCAGTCGGACAGAAGCCAAAAACATTCAGTACTTC
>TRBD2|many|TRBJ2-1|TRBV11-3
CASSFSGSSNEQFF
TGTGCCAGCAGCTTCAGCGGGAGTTCTAATGAGCAGTTCTTC
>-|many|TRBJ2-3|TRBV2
CASTPTTDTQYF
TGTGCCAGTACCCCCACCACAGATACGCAGTATTTT